A selection of T cell receptor beta chains follows, all from one sample in a study of beta chain features in type 1 diabetes. The protocol was immunoSEQ multiplex PCR, while the TCRdb copy is restricted to in-frame clones and leaves out a portion. The sample holds 150,000 to 200,000 clones; approximately 9% are singletons and the top ten take approximately 0.56%. Sequenced: central memory CD4+ T cells from blood. These TCRs come from a woman between 18 and 29 years old with type 1 diabetes. Each CDR3 is given with its conserved first and last residue. D genes are given only for firm matches. Clone size is given for some rows only: seen once, a few or many times, or a class if the clone is expanded.

v_call	j_call	clone_size	d_call	cdr3_nt	cdr3_aa
TRBV9	TRBJ2-5	-	TRBD2	TGTGCCAGCAGCGTGGGGCTAGCGGGGGGGAGTAAAGAGACCCAGTACTTC	CASSVGLAGGSKETQYF
TRBV30	TRBJ1-3	few	-	TGTGCCTGGAGTGTTGGGGCAGGTGCCTTCTCTGGAAACACCATATATTTT	CAWSVGAGAFSGNTIYF
TRBV14	TRBJ2-4	many	-	TGTGCCAGCAGCCAAGTGATGGGAGACATTCAGTACTTC	CASSQVMGDIQYF
TRBV5-1	TRBJ1-2	-	-	TGCGCCAGCAGCTTAGACGGGGTCGGCTACACCTTC	CASSLDGVGYTF
TRBV5-6	TRBJ2-1	once	-	TGTGCCAGCAGCGTCGAGGGACACCTGGGGTCCAATGAGCAGTTCTTC	CASSVEGHLGSNEQFF
TRBV14	TRBJ2-7	few	TRBD2	TGTGCCAGCAGCTTTGGACTAGCGGGCTCGGGAGAGCAGTACTTC	CASSFGLAGSGEQYF
TRBV7-2	TRBJ2-1	-	TRBD2	TGTGCCAGCAGCTTAGCGTCTAGCGGGGGGGCCCGGTTCTTC	CASSLASSGGARFF
TRBV11-2	TRBJ1-6	-	-	TGTGCCAGCAGCGGTAACAACAGGTTTTATAATTCACCCCTCCACTTT	CASSGNNRFYNSPLHF
TRBV5-4	TRBJ2-5	-	-	TGTGCCAGCAGTACCCCTCGGGGGGAGACCCAGTACTTC	CASSTPRGETQYF
TRBV11-3	TRBJ2-3	few	-	TGTGCCAGCAGCTCGTCCGGGGTCCCAGATACGCAGTATTTT	CASSSSGVPDTQYF
TRBV28	TRBJ2-7	-	-	TGTGCCAGCAGTTTCGACTCGGGAGAACTCGACAAGCAGTACTTC	CASSFDSGELDKQYF
TRBV4-1	TRBJ2-7	once	TRBD2	TGCGCCAGCAGCCAAGTTCCCAGTAGCGGGGTTAGCTCCTACGAGCAGTACTTC	CASSQVPSSGVSSYEQYF
TRBV19	TRBJ1-1	-	TRBD1	TGTGCCAGTAGTCCGGGACAGGGGAACACTGAAGCTTTCTTT	CASSPGQGNTEAFF
TRBV7-2	TRBJ2-3	few	TRBD2	TGTGCCAGCACCTTACTTGCTAGCGGGAACCCAGATACGCAGTATTTT	CASTLLASGNPDTQYF
TRBV5-6	TRBJ1-1	-	TRBD1	TGTGCCAGCAGCTCCTTGTCCCGGGACAGGTTTGAGGGCACTGAAGCTTTCTTT	CASSSLSRDRFEGTEAFF
TRBV7-2	TRBJ2-1	-	-	TGTGCCAGCAGCTCATACAGCAATACCTACAATGAGCAGTTCTTC	CASSSYSNTYNEQFF
TRBV25-1	TRBJ2-2	-	-	TGTGCCAGCAGGGCCGGGACTCGGAGCACCGGGGAGCTGTTTTTT	CASRAGTRSTGELFF
TRBV15	TRBJ2-2	-	-	TGTGCCACCAGCAGACAGGACTACTGGAACACCGGGGAGCTGTTTTTT	CATSRQDYWNTGELFF
TRBV18	TRBJ2-6	few	-	TGTGCCAGCTCCGGGACACCATCTGGGGCCAACGTCCTGACTTTC	CASSGTPSGANVLTF
TRBV7-9	TRBJ1-4	few	TRBD1	TGTGCCAGCAGCGCAGGGGGCAGGGGGACGACTAATGAAAAACTGTTTTTT	CASSAGGRGTTNEKLFF
TRBV18	TRBJ2-3	-	-	TGTGCCAGCTCTCCTTCGTCTAGCACAGATACGCAGTATTTT	CASSPSSSTDTQYF
TRBV18	TRBJ1-1	-	-	TGTGCCAGCTCACAGTCGGAGGGCGGCGGGAGGAACACTGAAGCTTTCTTT	CASSQSEGGGRNTEAFF
TRBV18	TRBJ1-2	-	-	TGTGCCAGCTCACCACCGGGGGCGCGACATGGCTACACCTTC	CASSPPGARHGYTF
TRBV28	TRBJ2-3	few	TRBD1	TGTGCCAGCAGGCCGACAGGGGCTGGCACAGATACGCAGTATTTT	CASRPTGAGTDTQYF
TRBV6-6	TRBJ2-3	few	-	TGTGCCAGCAGTTCCAACACAGATACGCAGTATTTT	CASSSNTDTQYF
TRBV7-2	TRBJ2-2	-	-	TGTGCCAGCAGCCTTAACACCGGGGAGCTGTTTTTT	CASSLNTGELFF
TRBV6-5	TRBJ1-2	few	-	TGTGCCAGCAGTTACTCCCGGGGAGGGGGCTACACCTTC	CASSYSRGGGYTF
TRBV7-9	TRBJ2-7	-	TRBD2	TGTGCCAGCAGCTTAGCCCTAGCGGGAGACGAGCAGTACTTC	CASSLALAGDEQYF
TRBV18	TRBJ2-7	-	TRBD1	TGTGCCAGCTCACCGGAGACAGGGACCTACGAGCAGTACTTC	CASSPETGTYEQYF
TRBV19	TRBJ2-5	few	-	TGTGCCAGTACTTGGAGCACAAAGACAGGAGAGACCCAGTACTTC	CASTWSTKTGETQYF
TRBV4-3	TRBJ2-5	-	-	TGCGCCAGCAGCCAAGATGTGGTAAGGGGCTCGCAAGAGACCCAGTACTTC	CASSQDVVRGSQETQYF
TRBV7-2	TRBJ2-1	few	TRBD2	TGTGCCAGCAGCCATAGCGGGGGGCAAAGCAATGAGCAGTTCTTC	CASSHSGGQSNEQFF
TRBV27	TRBJ2-3	-	-	TGTGCCAGCAGTTTCCCCGGAGATACGCAGTATTTT	CASSFPGDTQYF
TRBV4-3	TRBJ2-3	few	-	TGCGCCAGCAGCCGGGCCGGGACTGATCCGCCTCGAGCGCAGTATTTT	CASSRAGTDPPRAQYF
TRBV6-6	TRBJ2-1	few	TRBD2	TGTGCCAGCAGTCACCATAGCGGGGGAGCGTACAATGAGCAGTTCTTC	CASSHHSGGAYNEQFF
TRBV30	TRBJ1-2	few	-	TGTGCCTGGACCCGGGACTCCTACCTGGGTGGCTACACCTTC	CAWTRDSYLGGYTF
TRBV7-9	TRBJ2-5	-	-	TGTGCCAGCAGCTTAGGCGGCAGCCAAGAGACCCAGTACTTC	CASSLGGSQETQYF
TRBV28	TRBJ1-4	-	TRBD1	TGTGCCAGCAGTTCGACAGGGGGAGGTGAAAAACTGTTTTTT	CASSSTGGGEKLFF
TRBV28	TRBJ2-1	-	TRBD2	TGTGCCAGCAGCCCTGCCGGACTAGCGACCAATGAGCAGTTCTTC	CASSPAGLATNEQFF
TRBV5-1	TRBJ2-1	few	TRBD2	TGCGCCAGCAGCCTTCGGAGCGGGGCCAGCTCCTACAATGAGCAGTTCTTC	CASSLRSGASSYNEQFF
TRBV5-8	TRBJ1-3	once	-	TGCGCCAGCAGCCCCTCCGGCACAGGAACTGGAAACACCATATATTTT	CASSPSGTGTGNTIYF
TRBV6-5	TRBJ2-2	few	-	TGTGCCAGCAGGTTTGGGAGGACCGGGGAGCTGTTTTTT	CASRFGRTGELFF
TRBV7-3	TRBJ1-1	-	TRBD1	TGTGCCAGCAGCTCCAGGACAGGGGAAGCTTTCTTT	CASSSRTGEAFF
TRBV4-1	TRBJ2-3	-	TRBD2	TGCGCCAGCAGCCAAAAAAGCGGGGGGGCCAAATTCGCAGATACGCAGTATTTT	CASSQKSGGAKFADTQYF
TRBV5-6	TRBJ1-4	-	-	TGTGCCAGCAGCTTACAGGGTGAAAAACTGTTTTTT	CASSLQGEKLFF
TRBV7-9	TRBJ2-7	-	TRBD2	TGTGCCAGCAGCTTCAGCGGGAGTGTTCCCGAGCAGTACTTC	CASSFSGSVPEQYF
TRBV7-2	TRBJ1-2	-	-	TGTGCCAGCAGCTTATATGACTATGGCTACACCTTC	CASSLYDYGYTF
TRBV19	TRBJ1-1	-	-	TGTGCCAGTAGTTATCGCAGGGGACAAGGTGAAGCTTTCTTT	CASSYRRGQGEAFF
TRBV4-3	TRBJ1-4	many	-	TGCGCCAGCAGCCAAGAGGGTCAGGCAGCTGGAGAAAAACTGTTTTTT	CASSQEGQAAGEKLFF
TRBV14	TRBJ2-3	many	TRBD2	TGTGCCAGCAGCCCCACTAGCGACCGCACAGATACGCAGTATTTT	CASSPTSDRTDTQYF
TRBV5-4	TRBJ2-3	few	TRBD2	TGTGCCAGCAGCTTGTATGCGGGGGGGCTCACAGATACGCAGTATTTT	CASSLYAGGLTDTQYF
TRBV11-3	TRBJ1-1	-	-	TGTGCCAGCAGCTTCCAGTTGAACACTGAAGCTTTCTTT	CASSFQLNTEAFF
TRBV25-1	TRBJ2-2	-	-	TGTGCCAGCAGTGCCCGCGTCGTCCCCGGGGAGCTGTTTTTT	CASSARVVPGELFF